This TCR beta chain was identified in a study of CD8 T cells in Susac syndrome (dated by TCRdb to between 2018 and 2021). As for the study more broadly: Among the sequenced Susac syndrome patients, over five had clinically active disease and fewer than 10 were in clinical remission. The study used repertoire sequencing to test whether antigen drove CD8+ T cell activation and differentiation in Susac syndrome. Susac syndrome patients were therapy-naive, on corticosteroids (some also receiving IVIg), or on IVIg alone at blood withdrawal. What the authors observed across the whole study: In the CD4+ T cell repertoire of Susac syndrome patients, clonal expansion was not detected. The study acknowledged that relatively few individuals were included in the TCR sequencing and HLA analysis.

RNA was extracted using the RNeasy kit, and about 0.45 to 1 ug of the RNA was reverse transcribed with random hexamers. The immunoSEQ multiplex PCR assay, covering 54 Vbeta and 13 Jbeta segments, was used to amplify TCR beta CDR3 regions. To correct PCR amplification bias, a synthetic template baseline was used for both primer optimization and computational correction. In the paper's pipeline: Reads were assigned to V, D and J genes according to IMGT and analyzed in immunoSEQ Analyzer, with only productive sequences retained. To calculate clonality, Shannon entropy was normalized by log2 of the number of productive unique sequences and then subtracted from one. For each patient and control, public and private clones were evaluated among the 100 most prevalent clones. Clones were defined as Susac-specific if absent from the healthy and MS cohorts, from 900 to 1,200 published viral clones and from other ImmuneACCESS disease sequences. TCRdb's own reprocessing of the public reads used fastp at Q25 and MiXCR and kept productive beta chains. Identical CDR3 protein sequences are pooled into one entry, listed with their most common genes and DNA. TCRdb's processing, not the study's, gives the V and J calls here. Present in this sample are 150,000 to 160,000 distinct CDR3 sequences, around 95% of which were seen just once. 0.16% of the sample belongs to the ten largest clones.

The V and J ends are trimmed by 6 bases and 8 bases, leaving 16 bases between them. The CDR3 covers 13 residues, taking in both the cysteine and the phenylalanine. The retained sequence is limited to the CDR3, 39 bases, with the frame set at the first base. From the germline V gene, CDR1 is MGHDK and CDR2 is SYGVNS. High-throughput TCR beta sequencing profiled peripheral blood CD8+ and CD4+ T cells from healthy donors, Susac syndrome patients and multiple sclerosis patients. The Susac syndrome patients fulfilled recently defined diagnostic criteria for definite or probable disease. Bulk CD8+ and CD4+ T cells were purified by magnetic negative isolation, whereas CD8+ TEMRA cells were enriched by FACS. Blood was collected in EDTA tubes and processed within 24 hours, with PBMCs isolated through density gradient centrifugation. PBMCs intended for TCR sequencing were frozen in liquid nitrogen and were later thawed in a 37 degrees C water bath. The sorted or isolated CD4+, CD8+ and CD8+ TEMRA cells had a purity of 90% or higher.

Worth noting for this clonotype: What antigen it recognizes has not been identified. No qualities accompany the bases; no much larger clone lies one base away.

Sequenced material: CD4+ T cells from PBMCs. The sequence came from a human donor with Susac syndrome. The chain employs TRBV25-1 and TRBJ1-2, with the D gene too uncertain to name. The CDR3 amino acid sequence is: CASSLRGLRGYTF. The bases read TGTGCCAGCAGCCTCCGAGGGTTAAGGGGCTACACCTTC.